This TCR beta chain was recovered during a study of cytomegalovirus exposure and HLA in healthy donors. PCR amplification relied on 60 Vbeta primers (plus 13 Jbeta primers). Sequencing was performed with immunoSEQ multiplex PCR; in TCRdb, only in-frame clones are kept and a portion is missing. The sample holds about 150,000 clones, approximately 75% seen once. Of note for this clone: The same CDR3 arises from other DNA sequences in this sample as well.

Trimming stripped 0 bases from V and 0 bases from J, with 5 bases between. This CDR3 region has 14 residues. Germline lookup yields CDR1 SGDLS and CDR2 YYNGEE. This receptor was identified in a male donor in good health and CMV-seronegative. This sequence joins TRBV9 and TRBJ2-3; unclear D gene. Material for sequencing was PBMCs. CDR3 protein: CASSVAGSTDTQYF. As DNA, the CDR3 is TGTGCCAGCAGCGTAGCTGGCAGCACAGATACGCAGTATTTT.